The clone carrying this T cell receptor beta chain was counted ten times or more. Attached unique molecular identifiers marked individual cDNA molecules. One entry per CDR3 protein, called by TCRdb with MiXCR from the 5' RACE reads. The data hold tens of thousands of distinct CDR3 sequences, with approximately 9.9% observed a single time. This specimen comes from a study of early T cells in non-severe SARS-CoV-2 infection. The CDR3 runs 16 residues. Per the germline V gene, CDR1 is SGHVS and CDR2 is FQNEAQ. The V end lost 1 base, the J end lost 1 base, and 13 bases lay between the germline ends. This clonotype was obtained from an adult who was a healthcare worker with PCR-confirmed SARS-CoV-2 infection or an uninfected control (not recorded which). V usage is TRBV7-8 and J usage is TRBJ1-2; D is uncertain. Sequencing input: whole blood. DNA for the CDR3: TGTGCCAGCAGCTTAGAATATTCAGTCAATAACTATGGCTACACCTTC. This translates into CASSLEYSVNNYGYTF.